The T cell receptor beta chain under discussion was sequenced for a study of shared clonotypes between healthy human individuals. Trimming pared 0 bases from V and 5 bases from J, leaving 9 bases between. CDR3 length: 14 residues. Germline lookup yields CDR1 SEHNR and CDR2 FQNEAQ (reference sequence). The method was immunoSEQ multiplex PCR; TCRdb's version includes in-frame clones alone and lacks a portion of them. Altogether about 690,000 clones are present, 90% being singletons, with the ten largest covering about 34%. The origin of this receptor is a man between 18 and 35 years old in good health. Some clones in this sample may be carry-over from other donors' samples. The rearrangement joins TRBV7-9 to TRBJ2-3; D perhaps matches TRBD2 (6 bases). The material sequenced was memory CD8+ T cells from PBMCs. Subset noted: CD45RO+ cells pooled with CCR7-negative TemRA cells. CDR3 loop: CASSLAGLKDTQYF. The DNA for the CDR3 is TGTGCCAGCAGCTTAGCGGGACTTAAAGATACGCAGTATTTT.